The 26 T cell receptor beta chains below come from one sample, sequenced in a study of a mutant IDH1 vaccine in newly diagnosed glioma. These receptors have no known antigen. Repertoires were generated with immunoSEQ multiplex PCR, while TCRdb's copy carries only in-frame clones and drops some. Of 60,000 or so clones listed, roughly 80% are singletons. Time point of the sample: week 5, during vaccination. Doses comprised 300 ug of mutant IDH1 20-mer peptide each, plus topical imiquimod. The sample was PBMCs, taken from a glioma patient whose treatment included an IDH1 peptide vaccine. The receptors derive from a young woman with glioma. Some clones in this sample may be carry-over from other donors' samples.

The V call is TRBV2, the J call TRBJ2-4, with D possibly TRBD2 on 6 matching bases. V was pared by 7 bases and J by 4 bases, with 14 bases between. Germline lookup yields CDR1 SNHLY and CDR2 FYNNEI. This CDR3 has 14 amino acids. The CDR3: CASNGGTFKNIQYF. In DNA form, the CDR3 reads TGTGCCAGCAACGGTGGGACTTTTAAAAACATTCAGTACTTC.

The chain has TRBV4-1 and TRBJ2-1, with D possibly TRBD2 on 6 matching bases. Trimming cost V 1 base and J 2 bases, with 24 bases left between them. CDR1 is MGHRA, CDR2 YSYEKL, per germline. CDR3 length: 20 amino acids. In DNA, the CDR3 is TGCGCCAGCAGCCAAGGGTCCACCTTTATGGGCGGGATAACCTACAATGAGCAGTTCTTC. This sequence encodes CASSQGSTFMGGITYNEQFF.

The chain joins TRBV6-5 to TRBJ2-1; D call uncertain. Trimming left V 3 bases short and J 10 bases short, with 13 bases between. CDR1 and CDR2 from the germline V gene are MNHEY and SVGAGI. This CDR3 comprises 13 residues. CDR3 DNA sequence: TGTGCCAGCAGTTATGTTGCCTTAGGGGAGCAGTTCTTC. This codes for CASSYVALGEQFF.

The chain couples TRBV10-3 to TRBJ1-1; the D gene is possibly TRBD1 (5 bases). Looked up from germline, CDR1 is ENHRY and CDR2 is SYGVKD. V was pared by 7 bases and J by 1 base, with 10 bases between. The CDR3 spans 13 residues. The CDR3: CAITLDRNTEAFF. CDR3 in DNA: TGTGCCATCACCCTCGACAGGAACACTGAAGCTTTCTTT.

The V call is TRBV9, the J call TRBJ1-1; weak D call: TRBD1 (5 bases). Trimming left V 0 bases short and J 4 bases short, with 19 bases between. This CDR3 spans 17 amino acids. Germline V gene sequence: CDR1 SGDLS, CDR2 YYNGEE. CDR3 region: CASSVGRIAGKSTEAFF. In nucleotides, the CDR3 is TGTGCCAGCAGCGTAGGTAGGATAGCAGGGAAGTCCACTGAAGCTTTCTTT.

J is TRBJ2-3 and V is TRBV11-3; D not certain. Germline-derived CDR1 and CDR2 are SGHNT and YENEEA. The CDR3 has 12 residues. With 0 bases removed from V and 6 bases from J, the gap between germline ends came to 4 bases. The CDR3 loop is CASSLDLDTQYF. CDR3 bases: TGTGCCAGCAGCTTAGACCTGGATACGCAGTATTTT.

This chain joins TRBV5-6 and TRBJ2-3; 8 bases fit TRBD1. The CDR3 is 16 residues long. Germline loops: CDR1 SGHDT, CDR2 YYEEEE. V trimming: 4 bases; J trimming: 1 base; junction bases outside the gene matches: 8. The CDR3 reads CASSDIGQGGTDTQYF. CDR3 nucleotides: TGTGCCAGCAGCGATATAGGACAGGGCGGCACAGATACGCAGTATTTT.

The rearrangement links TRBV9 to TRBJ2-7; 8 bases are shared with TRBD2. Germline assignment: CDR1 SGDLS and CDR2 YYNGEE. This CDR3 region has 16 residues. V gave up 4 bases and J gave up 7 bases; unmatched junction bases: 16. The CDR3 spells CASSPRGGRGILEQYF. CDR3 DNA sequence: TGTGCCAGCAGCCCACGGGGGGGGCGGGGGATCCTGGAGCAGTACTTC.

The chain uses TRBV2 and TRBJ2-7; 7 nucleotides line up with TRBD1. The CDR3 length is 15 residues. Germline lookup yields CDR1 SNHLY and CDR2 FYNNEI. The V and J ends lost 6 bases and 0 bases, in that order; junction bases with no gene match: 8. This CDR3 is CASSTGQGVSYEQYF. For the CDR3, the DNA is TGTGCCAGCAGCACCGGTCAGGGGGTCTCCTACGAGCAGTACTTC.

The gene calls are TRBV5-1 and TRBJ2-2; D unclear. The CDR3 extends over 15 amino acids. From germline, CDR1 is SGHRS and CDR2 YFSETQ. Trimming pared 1 base from V and 4 bases from J, leaving 11 bases between. The CDR3 DNA follows: TGCGCCAGCAGCTTGTTCGGGCAGGCCACCGGGGAGCTGTTTTTT. It encodes CASSLFGQATGELFF. The whole variable domain, remainder taken from reference TRBV5-1 and TRBJ2-2, is KAGVTQTPRYLIKTRGQQVTLSCSPISGHRSVSWYQQTPGQGLQFLFEYFSETQRNKGNFPGRFSGRQFSNSRSEMNVSTLELGDSALYLCASSLFGQATGELFFGEGSRLTVL.

This chain joins TRBV7-9 and TRBJ1-5; D is ambiguous. The CDR3 totals 12 residues. V lost 2 bases to trimming and J lost 6 bases, with 5 bases between them. Germline assignment: CDR1 SEHNR and CDR2 FQNEAQ (reference sequence). The CDR3 sequence is CASSLLGQPQHF. CDR3 coding DNA: TGTGCCAGCAGCTTACTAGGTCAGCCCCAGCATTTT.

The chain has TRBV10-3 and TRBJ2-2; 11 bases are a match to TRBD2. Germline V lookup: CDR1 ENHRY, CDR2 SYGVKD. The CDR3 length is 15 residues. V lost 8 bases and J lost 2; bases outside the gene matches: 4. CDR3 sequence: CAIGTSGTNTGELFF. CDR3 in DNA: TGTGCCATCGGGACTAGCGGAACCAACACCGGGGAGCTGTTTTTT.

This rearrangement joins TRBV4-1 to TRBJ1-1; tentative D call: TRBD1 (6 bases). The CDR3 totals 19 residues. Trimming cost V 4 bases and J 8 bases, with 32 bases left between them. Germline CDR1 is MGHRA and CDR2 is YSYEKL. The CDR3 reads CASSRVKKVTGGFDLEAFF. DNA of the CDR3: TGCGCCAGCAGCCGAGTTAAGAAGGTGACAGGAGGGTTTGATCTAGAAGCTTTCTTT.

The chain recombines TRBV19 with TRBJ1-2; D remains unclear. The CDR3 covers 15 residues. V was trimmed by 1 base and J by 0 bases, leaving 9 bases between them. Germline assignment: CDR1 LNHDA and CDR2 SQIVND (reference sequence). Here the CDR3 DNA reads TGTGCCAGTAGTATAGGTACGACACCTAACTATGGCTACACCTTC. Translation gives CASSIGTTPNYGYTF.

The chain couples TRBV6-6 to TRBJ2-7; 10 nucleotides line up with TRBD2. Germline V lookup: CDR1 MNHNY, CDR2 SVGAGI (reference sequence). The V gene end was trimmed by 0 bases and the J gene end by 3 bases; junction bases not matched to a gene: 2. The CDR3 has 15 residues. CDR3 coding DNA: TGTGCCAGCAGTTACTCGGCTAGCGGGGGCTACGAGCAGTACTTC. Its protein product is CASSYSASGGYEQYF.

This chain joins TRBV11-2 and TRBJ2-2; weak D call: TRBD2 (6 bases). Trimming cost V 6 bases and J 7 bases, with 18 bases left between them. There are 15 residues in the CDR3. The germline V gene has CDR1 SGHAT and CDR2 FQNNGV. The CDR3 here is CASRAMGRRGGELFF. In nucleotides, the CDR3 is TGTGCCAGCAGGGCCATGGGACGGAGGGGCGGGGAGCTGTTTTTT.

As for this clone: Relative to the germline gene, one junction end is altered; a read error may explain this. The rearrangement uses TRBV5-7 and TRBJ1-2; TRBD1 matches 8 bases. TRBV5-7 is reported as an ORF; its role is uncertain. This CDR3 is 13 amino acids long. The CDR3 DNA reads as TGTGCCAGCAGTTCGACCGGACAGGGAAGAGGGTTGTTC. The encoded protein is CASSSTGQGRGLF.

The chain uses TRBV11-2 and TRBJ1-1, with unresolved D. The CDR3 loop spans 11 amino acids. Trimming pared 5 bases from V and 3 bases from J, leaving 4 bases between. CDR1 is SGHAT and CDR2 is FQNNGV in the germline V gene. CDR3 nucleotide sequence: TGTGCCAGCAGCCGAGACACTGAAGCTTTCTTT. Encoded protein: CASSRDTEAFF.

This rearrangement joins TRBV18 to TRBJ2-3; D is undetermined. The CDR3 totals 13 residues. CDR1 is KGHSH, CDR2 LQKENI, per germline. V lost 5 bases and J 4 bases, leaving 10 bases between the germline ends. Here the CDR3 DNA reads TGTGCCAGCTCAAAGGCGTTTTCAGATACGCAGTATTTT. Protein sequence: CASSKAFSDTQYF.

This CDR3 is CASSLSPGRSEWAEAFF. In nucleotides, the CDR3 is TGCGCCAGCAGCTTGTCGCCAGGGCGGTCAGAGTGGGCTGAAGCTTTCTTT. V is TRBV5-1 and J is TRBJ1-1, with D possibly being TRBD1 (5 bases). The V gene lost 1 base and the J gene lost 6 bases, with 22 bases spanning the gap. Germline-derived CDR1 and CDR2 are SGHRS and YFSETQ. The CDR3 runs to 17 residues.

This rearrangement joins TRBV19 to TRBJ2-2, with D perhaps TRBD2 (6 bases). Trimming removed 5 bases at V and 1 base at J, with 17 bases between. CDR1 and CDR2 (germline): LNHDA, SQIVND (reference sequence). The CDR3 spans 17 residues. CDR3 nucleotides: TGTGCCAGTAGTTTGGGGCGGCGGGAAATGAACACCGGGGAGCTGTTTTTT. This sequence encodes CASSLGRREMNTGELFF.

The V gene is TRBV18, the J gene TRBJ1-2; D not resolved. V lost 2 bases to trimming and J lost 4 bases, with 11 bases between them. In germline, CDR1 is KGHSH, CDR2 LQKENI. This CDR3 comprises 14 residues. The CDR3 protein is CASSPEADLYGYTF. For the CDR3, the DNA is TGTGCCAGCTCACCAGAGGCAGACCTCTATGGCTACACCTTC.

This clone has only a few counts. The rearrangement joins TRBV30 to TRBJ2-3, with D tentatively TRBD2 (6 bases). The length of the CDR3 is 15 residues. The germline V and J ends were trimmed by 2 bases and 7 bases, with 19 bases remaining between them. Germline assignment: CDR1 GTSNPN and CDR2 SVGIG (reference sequence). CDR3 nucleotide sequence: TGTGCCTGGAGTTTGCGCGGGACTGCCATCCATACGCAGTATTTT. Its translation: CAWSLRGTAIHTQYF.

The gene calls are TRBV6-1 and TRBJ1-5, with D possibly matching TRBD1 (5 bases). The CDR3 loop spans 13 amino acids. Germline values: CDR1 MNHNS, CDR2 SASEGT. CDR3 nucleotide sequence: TGTGCGGCGGGGGGTCAGTTCAATCAGCCCCAGCATTTT. Its protein product is CAAGGQFNQPQHF.

V is TRBV6-5 and J is TRBJ1-6; TRBD1 matches at 9 bases. The germline CDR1 and CDR2 sequences are MNHEY and SVGAGI. V was clipped by 1 base and J by 10 bases; unmatched bases: 5. The CDR3 covers 15 residues. This CDR3 is CASSYLGQGGSPLHF. The CDR3 region has the DNA TGTGCCAGCAGTTACTTGGGACAGGGCGGCTCACCCCTCCACTTT.

The chain recombines TRBV6-5 with TRBJ2-7; 13 bases line up with TRBD2. J gave up 3 bases and V 2 bases, and 4 bases lay outside the gene matches. Germline V gene data show CDR1 as MNHEY and CDR2 as SVGAGI. CDR3 size: 16 residues. In nucleotides, the CDR3 is TGTGCCAGCAGTTACCGGGGACTAGCGGGGATCTACGAGCAGTACTTC. Its translation is CASSYRGLAGIYEQYF.